What follows is one T cell receptor beta chain and its context. The data were taken from a study of blood T cell repertoires in COVID-19. Study information: COVID-19 samples, acute and convalescent, were from the United States, Italy and Spain.

CDR1 and CDR2 (germline): MNHEY, SVGEGT. Trimming left V 5 bases short and J 6 bases short, with 11 bases between. The CDR3 covers 12 residues. Original analysis: Scientists estimated how many nucleated cells there were by amplifying reference gene primers. Libraries were prepared by immunoSEQ multiplex PCR; TCRdb keeps only in-frame clonotypes and omits some of them. D and trimming come from the DNA, and the V and J calls and clone size come from that table. The repertoire has 140,000 to 150,000 clones, roughly 90% of them found once; the top ten carry roughly 2.1%. Sequencing was carried out using peripheral blood. The TCR originated in a human donor in a cohort sampled during active COVID-19. The chain combines TRBV6-2 or TRBV6-3 with TRBJ2-7; TRBD1 is a possible D gene (6 bases). CDR3 nucleotide sequence: TGTGCCAGCAGTAGACAGGTCGCCGAGCAGTACTTC. The encoded protein is CASSRQVAEQYF.